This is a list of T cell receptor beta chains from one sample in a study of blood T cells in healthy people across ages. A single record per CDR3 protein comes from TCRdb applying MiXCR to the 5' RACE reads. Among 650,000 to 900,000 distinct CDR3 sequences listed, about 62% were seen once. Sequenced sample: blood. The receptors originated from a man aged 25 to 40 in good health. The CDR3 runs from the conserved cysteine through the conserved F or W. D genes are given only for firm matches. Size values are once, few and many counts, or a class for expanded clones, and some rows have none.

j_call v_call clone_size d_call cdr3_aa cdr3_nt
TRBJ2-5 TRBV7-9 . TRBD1 CASSWGQIRETQYF TGTGCCAGCAGCTGGGGACAGATTAGGGAGACCCAGTACTTC
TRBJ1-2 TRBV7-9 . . CASSRDLVNYGYTF TGTGCCAGCAGCCGGGACCTTGTTAACTATGGCTACACCTTC
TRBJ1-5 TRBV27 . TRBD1 CASSLFGQGEPQHF TGTGCCAGCAGTTTATTCGGACAGGGGGAACCCCAGCATTTT
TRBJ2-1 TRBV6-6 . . CASSYMGVEQFF TGTGCCAGCAGTTACATGGGGGTTGAGCAGTTCTTC
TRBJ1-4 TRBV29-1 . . CSVEDPTPRLNEKLFF TGCAGCGTTGAAGACCCAACACCTCGACTTAATGAAAAACTGTTTTTT
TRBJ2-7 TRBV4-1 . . CASSQDVLDEQYF TGCGCCAGCAGCCAAGATGTTTTGGACGAGCAGTACTTC
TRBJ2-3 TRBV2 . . CASSESQTDTQYF TGTGCCAGCAGTGAATCTCAGACAGATACGCAGTATTTT
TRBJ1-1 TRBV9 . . CASSVNPTTEAFF TGTGCCAGCAGCGTGAACCCGACGACTGAAGCTTTCTTT
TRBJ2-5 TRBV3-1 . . CASSQDGFRGGGETQYF TGTGCCAGCAGCCAAGACGGGTTCCGCGGGGGCGGAGAGACCCAGTACTTC
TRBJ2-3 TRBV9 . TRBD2 CVSSVQGGLAVTDTQYF TGTGTCAGCAGCGTCCAAGGGGGACTAGCGGTCACAGATACGCAGTATTTT
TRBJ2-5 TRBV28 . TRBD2 CAGSDLAGGESRGQYF TGTGCCGGCAGCGACCTAGCGGGGGGGGAGAGCCGTGGGCAGTACTTC
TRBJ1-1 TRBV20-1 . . CSANGPINTEAFF TGCAGTGCTAACGGGCCGATTAACACTGAAGCTTTCTTT
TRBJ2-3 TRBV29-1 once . CSVPRGSQDTQYF TGCAGCGTCCCTCGCGGGTCGCAAGATACGCAGTATTTT
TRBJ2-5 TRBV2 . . CASSEMAIGEETQYF TGTGCCAGCAGTGAAATGGCGATCGGCGAAGAGACCCAGTACTTC
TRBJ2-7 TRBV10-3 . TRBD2 CAISEVTSGTYEQYF TGTGCCATCAGTGAAGTTACTAGCGGGACCTACGAGCAGTACTTC